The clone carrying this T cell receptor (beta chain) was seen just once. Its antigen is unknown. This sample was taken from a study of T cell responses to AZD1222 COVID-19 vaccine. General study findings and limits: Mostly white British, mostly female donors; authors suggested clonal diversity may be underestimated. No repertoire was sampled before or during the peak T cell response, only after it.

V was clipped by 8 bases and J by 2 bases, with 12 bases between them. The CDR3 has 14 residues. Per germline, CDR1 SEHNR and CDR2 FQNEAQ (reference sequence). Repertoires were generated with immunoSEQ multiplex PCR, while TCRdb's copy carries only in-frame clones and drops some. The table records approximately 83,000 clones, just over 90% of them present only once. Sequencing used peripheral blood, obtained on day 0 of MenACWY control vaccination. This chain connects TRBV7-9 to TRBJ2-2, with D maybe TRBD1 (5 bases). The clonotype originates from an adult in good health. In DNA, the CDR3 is TGTGCCAGCGCAACACAGGTTAACACCGGGGAGCTGTTTTTT. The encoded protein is CASATQVNTGELFF.